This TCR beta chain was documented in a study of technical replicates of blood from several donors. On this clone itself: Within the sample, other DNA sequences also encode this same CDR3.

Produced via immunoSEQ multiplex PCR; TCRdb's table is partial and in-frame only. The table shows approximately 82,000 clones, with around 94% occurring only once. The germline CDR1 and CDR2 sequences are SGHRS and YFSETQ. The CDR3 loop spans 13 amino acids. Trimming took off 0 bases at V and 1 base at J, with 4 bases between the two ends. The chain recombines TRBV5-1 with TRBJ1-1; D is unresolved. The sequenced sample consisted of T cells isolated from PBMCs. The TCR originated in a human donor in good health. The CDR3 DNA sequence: TGCGCCAGCAGCTTGGGAGGGAACACTGAAGCTTTCTTT. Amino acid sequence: CASSLGGNTEAFF.